The present T cell receptor beta chain was sequenced within a study of T cell responses to AZD1222 COVID-19 vaccine. The CDR3 consists of 11 residues. Germline values: CDR1 SNHLY, CDR2 FYNNEI. The V end lost 6 bases, the J end lost 4 bases, and 6 bases lay between the germline ends. Second-dose recipients at about 4 or about 12 weeks were treated as one pooled group. Findings of the study overall: CD4 TCRs associated with vaccination spanned spike, dominating at 160-218 and 743-854. Close to half of all spike-specific TCRs reportedly target regions of the variants that are unmutated. None of the repertoires were sampled until the peak T cell response had passed.

Details on this clone: Its antigen is unidentified.

Sequenced by immunoSEQ multiplex PCR; TCRdb stores in-frame clones only, minus some. In the table there are about 84,000 clones, roughly nine tenths of which are singletons. Sequencing was performed on peripheral blood, taken 28 days after the second AZD1222 dose. This chain connects TRBV2 to TRBJ1-1; D not resolved. The source is an adult who received the AZD1222 COVID-19 vaccine. CDR3 in amino acids: CASRGGTEAFF. The DNA of the CDR3 is TGTGCCAGCAGAGGTGGCACTGAAGCTTTCTTT.